A few counts support the clone carrying this TCR beta chain. Its antigen is as yet unknown. This entry comes from a study of T cell repertoires in cytomegalovirus infection. Across the study: The authors used CMV epitopes that were HLA-C-restricted (recently identified) and HLA-B-restricted (well studied). Matching HLA type, along with CMV infection, was indicated by public TCR beta signatures.

The study's findings and limits: Identification of carriers of CMV plus the relevant HLA was achieved through cumulative public TCR beta family frequency.

MiXCR, applied by TCRdb to the reads, yields one record per CDR3 protein. The profile shows roughly 920,000 distinct CDR3 sequences, approximately 33% of them singletons. Trimming shortened V by 6 bases and J by 0 bases, and 18 bases separated the two germline ends. The CDR3 has 18 residues. CDR1 is SEHNR and CDR2 is FQNEAQ in the germline V gene (reference sequence). This sequence originates from a human donor in good health (CMV status not recorded). Some clones in this sample may be carry-over from other donors' samples. The chain has TRBV7-9 and TRBJ2-6; a possible D gene is TRBD2 (5 bases). This specimen consisted of cultured CD8+ T cells from PBMCs, obtained from culture after CMV antigen stimulation. The CDR3 sequence is CASRFEGSHNSGANVLTF. The CDR3 coding sequence is TGTGCCAGCAGATTCGAGGGCAGCCACAACTCTGGGGCCAACGTCCTGACTTTC.